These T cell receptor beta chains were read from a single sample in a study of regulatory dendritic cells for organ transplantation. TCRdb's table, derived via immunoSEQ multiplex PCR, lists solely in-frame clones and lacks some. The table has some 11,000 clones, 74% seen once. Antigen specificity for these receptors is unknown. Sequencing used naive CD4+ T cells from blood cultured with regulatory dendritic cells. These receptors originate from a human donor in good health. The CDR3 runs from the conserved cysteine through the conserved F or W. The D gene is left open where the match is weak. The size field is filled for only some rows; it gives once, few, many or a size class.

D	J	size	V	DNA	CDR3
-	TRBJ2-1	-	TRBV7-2	TGTGCCAGCAGCTTAGGGCGGGGCTCCTACAATGAGCAGTTCTTC	CASSLGRGSYNEQFF
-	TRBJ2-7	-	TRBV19	TGTGCCAGTAGTAGGGCCAGGCACTCCTACGAGCAGTACTTC	CASSRARHSYEQYF
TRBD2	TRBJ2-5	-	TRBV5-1	TGCGCCAGCAGCTCCCCTAGCGGGGGGGAGACCCAGTACTTC	CASSSPSGGETQYF
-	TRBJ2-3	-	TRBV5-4	TGTGCCAGCACCTTGGGGGGGGGCGCCGCAGATACGCAGTATTTT	CASTLGGGAADTQYF
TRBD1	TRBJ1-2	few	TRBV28	TGTGCCACCATGCCGGGACAGGGGGATGGCTACACCTTC	CATMPGQGDGYTF
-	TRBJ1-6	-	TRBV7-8	TGTGCCAGCAGCTTATCGCAGGCCTCCTATAATTCACCCCTCCACTTT	CASSLSQASYNSPLHF
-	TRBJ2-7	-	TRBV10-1	TGCGCCAGCAGTGAGTCAACAGAAAAGAGATCCTACGAGCAGTACTTC	CASSESTEKRSYEQYF
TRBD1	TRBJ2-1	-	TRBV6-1	TGTGCCAGCAGGGCCGGGACAGGGATGAATGAGCAGTTCTTC	CASRAGTGMNEQFF
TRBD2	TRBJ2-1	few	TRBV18	TGTGCCAGCTTCGGACTAGCGGGGAACAATGAGCAGTTCTTC	CASFGLAGNNEQFF
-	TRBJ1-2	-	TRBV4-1	TGCGCCAGCAGCCAAGATCCAGGGAACGACTATGGCTACACCTTC	CASSQDPGNDYGYTF
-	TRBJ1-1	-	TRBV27	TGTGCCAGCAAACAACCATGGGCAGGATTAAACACTGAAGCTTTCTTT	CASKQPWAGLNTEAFF
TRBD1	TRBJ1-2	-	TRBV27	TGTGCCAGCAGTTTAGAGGGGGCAGCTGGCTACACCTTC	CASSLEGAAGYTF
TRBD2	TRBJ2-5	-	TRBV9	TGTGCCAGCAGCGTAGCGGGGGGGCTCCAGGAGACCCAGTACTTC	CASSVAGGLQETQYF
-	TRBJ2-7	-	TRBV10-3	TGTGCCATCAGTGAGTCGAATGGTCTCCAGACTGGGTTCTACTTC	CAISESNGLQTGFYF
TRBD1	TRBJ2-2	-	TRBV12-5	TGTGCTAGTGGTTTGGCAACAGGGGCGACCGGGGAGCTGTTTTTT	CASGLATGATGELFF
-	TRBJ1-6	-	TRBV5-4	TGTGCCAGCAGCTTAGACAGTAGCCGTCTCCACTTT	CASSLDSSRLHF
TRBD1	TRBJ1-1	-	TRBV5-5	TGTGCCAGCAGCTCCCCACGGCAGGGGGCTCGCACTGAAGCTTTCTTT	CASSSPRQGARTEAFF
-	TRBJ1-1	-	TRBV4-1	TGCGCCAGCAGCCAGCTACCGGGACTCATAATGAACACTGAAGCTTTCTTT	CASSQLPGLIMNTEAFF
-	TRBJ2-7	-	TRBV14	TGTGCCAGCAGCCCACTGCTTGGACAGTCCTACGAGCAGTACTTC	CASSPLLGQSYEQYF
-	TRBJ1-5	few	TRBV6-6	TGTGCCAGCTCCCCCCCCGGGAATCAGCCCCAGCATTTT	CASSPPGNQPQHF